This TCR beta chain stems from a study of metastatic and nonmetastatic thyroid tumors. Trimming left V 5 bases short and J 6 bases short, with 11 bases between. The CDR3 length is 11 residues. Germline CDR1 SQVTM, CDR2 ANQGSEA. Patients were all untreated before their thyroid surgery. In the study's own analysis: Using the CDR3 differences seen across clinicopathological groups, the authors built a distant-metastasis classifier for papillary thyroid cancer, which was meant to discriminate distant-metastatic patients. TCRdb re-called the PCR reads via MiXCR. The authors' filters were not applied to this entry. The sample comprises around 30,000 clones, around 15% of which are singletons, and 4% to 5% rests with the top ten. Regarding this clone: A single base separates this from a much larger clone, so it may be a read error.

The chain is built from TRBV29-1 and TRBJ2-7, with D maybe TRBD2 (6 bases). The sample was blood. The sequence was obtained from a female donor with papillary thyroid cancer or a benign thyroid nodule (not recorded which). Some clones in this sample may be carry-over from other donors' samples. CDR3 sequence reads: CSVSGVCEQYF. The CDR3 bases are TGCAGCGTTTCGGGGGTGTGCGAGCAGTACTTC.